These 26 T cell receptor beta chains were sequenced from one sample in a study of blood T cell repertoires in COVID-19. Data came from immunoSEQ multiplex PCR; TCRdb stores just in-frame clones and leaves some out. Of approximately 150,000 clones detected, about 80% appear once; the ten largest clones hold around 5%. Sequencing was performed on peripheral blood. These receptors came from a human donor in a cohort sampled during active COVID-19.

The chain recombines TRBV29-1 with TRBJ1-4, with a possible D match to TRBD1 (5 bases). The CDR3 runs 14 residues. Trimming removed 0 bases at V and 6 bases at J, with 11 bases between. From germline, CDR1 is SQVTM and CDR2 ANQGSEA. The chain's CDR3 is CSVEEGPGHEKLFF. CDR3 in DNA: TGCAGCGTTGAAGAGGGGCCAGGGCATGAAAAACTGTTTTTT.

CDR3 DNA sequence: TGTGCCAGCAGCGGTGGAGCGGGTGGTTATGAGCAGTTCTTC. It specifies CASSGGAGGYEQFF. The rearrangement links TRBV11-2 to TRBJ2-1, with D possibly being TRBD2 (6 bases). The V gene's germline CDR1 is SGHAT and CDR2 FQNNGV. With 5 bases removed from V and 8 bases from J, the gap between germline ends came to 16 bases. There are 14 residues in the CDR3. The full variable domain, in which reference TRBV11-2 and TRBJ2-1 provide the parts outside the CDR3, is EAGVAQSPRYKIIEKRQSVAFWCNPISGHATLYWYQQILGQGPKLLIQFQNNGVVDDSQLPKDRFSAERLKGVDSTLKIQPAKLEDSAVYLCASSGGAGGYEQFFGPGTRLTVL.

This clone was detected only once. This rearrangement joins TRBV12-3 or TRBV12-4 to TRBJ2-5; maybe TRBD1 (5 bases). V shed 6 bases and J shed 5 bases, with 13 bases lying between them. This CDR3 has 13 residues. CDR3 protein: CASSLNRQETQYF. In DNA, the CDR3 is TGTGCCAGCAGCCTAAATAGACAGGAGACCCAGTACTTC.

This rearrangement joins TRBV19 to TRBJ2-3; TRBD2 agrees at 12 bases. V lost 7 bases and J lost 2; bases outside the gene matches: 7. Germline CDR1 LNHDA, CDR2 SQIVND (reference sequence). This CDR3 has 16 residues. The CDR3 DNA follows: TGTGCCAGTAATACTCGACTAGCGGGGGACACAGATACGCAGTATTTT. It encodes CASNTRLAGDTDTQYF.

CDR3 bases: TGTGCCAGCAGCCAAGGGACAGGGAGAGCGAACACTGAAGCTTTCTTT. Its translation: CASSQGTGRANTEAFF. J is TRBJ1-1 and V is TRBV16, with 9 bases lining up with TRBD1. CDR3 length equals 16 residues. The V segment lost 2 bases and the J segment 1 base; nucleotides outside the gene matches: 5. The germline gives CDR1 KGHSY, CDR2 FQNENV.

The rearrangement uses TRBV29-1 and TRBJ2-5; TRBD1 matches 8 bases. The CDR3 covers 14 residues. CDR1 and CDR2 (germline): SQVTM, ANQGSEA. The ends lost 3 bases at V and 7 bases at J; junction bases unmatched: 10. This chain's CDR3 is CSVEGQEGRWTQYF. The CDR3 DNA reads as TGCAGCGTTGAGGGACAGGAGGGAAGATGGACCCAGTACTTC.

V usage is TRBV2 and J usage is TRBJ1-4, with D possibly matching TRBD1 (5 bases). From germline, CDR1 is SNHLY and CDR2 FYNNEI. The CDR3 has 14 amino acids. The V end lost 6 bases, the J end lost 5 bases, and 13 bases lay between the germline ends. The CDR3 DNA follows: TGTGCCAGCAGCAGGGAGGAGATGAATGAAAAACTGTTTTTT. Its protein is CASSREEMNEKLFF.

V usage is TRBV11-2 and J usage is TRBJ2-3, with D perhaps TRBD1 (6 bases). The CDR3 totals 15 residues. Trimming took off 0 bases at V and 2 bases at J, with 9 bases between the two ends. The V gene's germline CDR1 is SGHAT and CDR2 FQNNGV. The CDR3 region has the DNA TGTGCCAGCAGCTTAGACAGGGGCCCCACAGATACGCAGTATTTT. The encoded protein is CASSLDRGPTDTQYF.

This clone came up once. The V and J genes are TRBV19 and TRBJ1-5; the D gene is possibly TRBD1 (5 bases). The CDR3 runs 14 residues. The V gene lost 4 bases and the J gene lost 6 bases, with 13 bases spanning the gap. From germline, CDR1 is LNHDA and CDR2 SQIVND (reference sequence). CDR3 protein: CASSRGEPGQPQHF. DNA of the CDR3: TGTGCCAGTAGTAGGGGGGAGCCCGGTCAGCCCCAGCATTTT.

The chain is built from TRBV12-3 or TRBV12-4 and TRBJ1-1, with D perhaps TRBD1 (5 bases). Trimming shortened V by 8 bases and J by 3 bases, and 13 bases separated the two germline ends. There are 13 residues in the CDR3. The DNA for the CDR3 is TGTGCCAGCCATTTACGGGGGGACACTGAAGCTTTCTTT. Translating gives CASHLRGDTEAFF.

The chain employs TRBV19 and TRBJ1-5; D possibly corresponds to TRBD1 (5 bases). Germline V lookup: CDR1 LNHDA, CDR2 SQIVND (reference sequence). The CDR3 runs to 16 residues. V was shortened by 6 bases and J by 8 bases, with 23 bases between the two germline ends. DNA of the CDR3: TGTGCCAGTAGCACTACCGGGACGGGGGACTGGGAGCCCCAGCATTTT. Translating gives CASSTTGTGDWEPQHF.

V is TRBV3-1 (or the pseudogene TRBV3-2) and J is TRBJ1-2, with 10 nucleotides matching TRBD1. Looked up from germline, CDR1 is LGHDT and CDR2 is YNNKEL (reference sequence). Losses at the gene ends were 8 bases for V and 7 bases for J; bases not matched to a gene: 13. The CDR3 totals 15 residues. The CDR3 is CASHGRGQGDGGYTF. The CDR3 bases are TGTGCCAGCCACGGGCGAGGACAGGGGGACGGTGGCTACACCTTC.

Concerning this clone: Other DNA variants within this sample encode the same CDR3. This rearrangement joins TRBV11-2 to TRBJ2-5; 7 bases map to TRBD1. CDR1 is SGHAT, CDR2 FQNNGV, per germline. This CDR3 is 13 amino acids long. After removal of 4 bases from V and 3 bases from J, the junction contained 2 bases not matched to a gene. This CDR3 is CASSSDREETQYF. DNA for the CDR3: TGTGCCAGCAGCTCTGACAGGGAAGAGACCCAGTACTTC.

The rearrangement uses TRBV9 and TRBJ2-2; TRBD2 agrees at 10 bases. This CDR3 spans 18 amino acids. With 0 bases clipped from V and 2 bases from J, the junction kept 7 bases outside the gene matches. Germline V CDR1 and CDR2: SGDLS, YYNGEE. The CDR3 is CASSVASRTSGNTGELFF. CDR3 nucleotides: TGTGCCAGCAGCGTAGCTTCCAGGACTAGCGGCAACACCGGGGAGCTGTTTTTT.

The chain combines TRBV30 with TRBJ1-3, with TRBD1 matching 7 bases. Germline lookup yields CDR1 GTSNPN and CDR2 SVGIG (reference sequence). This CDR3 contains 17 residues. The V segment lost 2 bases and the J segment 8 bases; nucleotides outside the gene matches: 18. The CDR3 is CAWSSYRLRTGRDTIYF. The CDR3 DNA reads TGTGCCTGGAGTTCATACCGCCTAAGGACAGGCAGGGACACCATATATTTT.

This chain joins TRBV9 and TRBJ2-5, with TRBD1 identical over 8 bases. The CDR3 has 14 amino acids. The V and J ends lost 4 bases and 1 base, in that order; junction bases with no gene match: 3. Germline CDR1 is SGDLS and CDR2 is YYNGEE. The CDR3 loop reads CASSSQGVQETQYF. DNA of the CDR3: TGTGCCAGCAGCTCACAGGGGGTCCAAGAGACCCAGTACTTC.

This chain links TRBV15 with TRBJ2-3; TRBD2 matches 7 bases. J gave up 0 bases and V 1 base, and 7 bases lay outside the gene matches. The CDR3 sequence is 17 residues long. CDR1 LNHNV and CDR2 YYDKDF come from the germline V gene (reference sequence). The CDR3 is CATSRVTHSGSTDTQYF. The CDR3 DNA follows: TGTGCCACCAGCAGAGTGACTCATAGCGGGAGCACAGATACGCAGTATTTT.

The chain is built from TRBV12-5 and TRBJ1-4; 8 bases match TRBD1. The germline CDR1 and CDR2 sequences are LGHNT and FRNRAP. The CDR3 runs 15 residues. Trimming cost V 5 bases and J 7 bases; bases outside gene matches: 9. The chain's CDR3 is CASGPSTGVSEKLFF. The CDR3 DNA is TGTGCTAGTGGTCCCTCGACAGGGGTTAGTGAAAAACTGTTTTTT.

The table lists this clone with a count of one. The chain is built from TRBV5-1 and TRBJ1-1; 7 bases fit TRBD1. Germline loops: CDR1 SGHRS, CDR2 YFSETQ. Trimming took 3 bases from V and 4 from J; bases not matched to a gene: 3. The length of the CDR3 is 13 residues. The CDR3 here is CASSYQGGTEAFF. The CDR3 DNA reads TGCGCCAGCAGCTATCAGGGGGGCACTGAAGCTTTCTTT.

The CDR3 DNA sequence: TGTGCCAGCCGGAAGGGGGCGGAGGTTTCCTACGAGCAGTACTTC. Translation gives CASRKGAEVSYEQYF. This rearrangement joins TRBV6-5 to TRBJ2-7, with 7 bases aligning to TRBD1. With 8 bases clipped from V and 1 base from J, the junction kept 11 bases outside the gene matches. The CDR3 is 15 amino acids. The germline gives CDR1 MNHEY, CDR2 SVGAGI.

The chain employs TRBV7-3 and TRBJ2-2; 7 bases agree with TRBD2. Trimming took 2 bases from V and 3 from J; bases not matched to a gene: 0. Germline V gene sequence: CDR1 SGHTA, CDR2 FQGTGA. CDR3 length: 14 residues. The CDR3 here is CASSLAGDTGELFF. In nucleotides, the CDR3 is TGTGCCAGCAGCTTAGCGGGAGACACCGGGGAGCTGTTTTTT.

This clone was observed a handful of times. This rearrangement joins TRBV14 to TRBJ2-7, with a tentative D call TRBD1 (6 bases). This CDR3 is 14 amino acids long. V lost 4 bases to trimming and J lost 6 bases, with 16 bases between them. The germline gives CDR1 SGHDN, CDR2 FVKESK. CDR3 coding DNA: TGTGCCAGCAGCCGGTTACAGGGTTTAGGCGAGCAGTACTTC. Its translation: CASSRLQGLGEQYF.

The chain has TRBV29-1 and TRBJ1-4; TRBD1 aligns across 7 bases. V was pared by 2 bases and J by 6 bases, with 3 bases of the junction left unmatched. The CDR3 is made up of 13 amino acids. CDR1 SQVTM and CDR2 ANQGSEA come from the germline V gene. DNA for the CDR3: TGCAGCGTTGAACCCGGGACAGATGAAAAACTGTTTTTT. This encodes CSVEPGTDEKLFF. The full variable domain, its missing parts supplied by reference TRBV29-1 and TRBJ1-4, is SAVISQKPSRDICQRGTSLTIQCQVDSQVTMMFWYRQQPGQSLTLIATANQGSEATYESGFVIDKFPISRPNLTFSTLTVSNMSPEDSSIYLCSVEPGTDEKLFFGSGTQLSVL.

The chain carries TRBV3-1 (or the pseudogene TRBV3-2) and TRBJ1-6, with TRBD1 identical over 8 bases. Germline assignment: CDR1 LGHDT and CDR2 YNNKEL (reference sequence). V shed 2 bases and J 8 bases; nucleotides not matched to a gene: 23. The CDR3 contains 21 residues. CDR3 residues: CASSQYPIQGAQRGIYSPLHF. The CDR3 DNA sequence: TGTGCCAGCAGCCAATACCCCATCCAGGGGGCGCAGAGGGGTATATATTCACCCCTCCACTTT.

The CDR3 sequence: CASSMLDRGEKLFF. The CDR3 nucleotides are TGTGCCAGTAGTATGCTGGACAGGGGTGAAAAACTGTTTTTT. The chain joins TRBV19 to TRBJ1-4; TRBD1 matches at 9 bases. This CDR3 is 14 amino acids long. Germline CDR1 LNHDA, CDR2 SQIVND (reference sequence). The J segment lost 7 bases and the V segment lost 3 bases, leaving 3 bases of the junction unmatched.

V usage is TRBV5-1 and J usage is TRBJ1-1, with a tentative D call TRBD1 (5 bases). The germline V gene has CDR1 SGHRS and CDR2 YFSETQ. The V gene lost 0 bases and the J gene lost 5 bases, with 11 bases spanning the gap. CDR3 length equals 14 residues. CDR3 in amino acids: CASSLGQGRTEAFF. CDR3 nucleotides: TGCGCCAGCAGCTTGGGGCAGGGAAGAACTGAAGCTTTCTTT.